This TCR beta chain was documented in a study of blood T cell repertoires in COVID-19. The CDR3 has 15 residues. Per the germline V gene, CDR1 is SGDLS and CDR2 is YYNGEE. V was cut by 3 bases and J by 0 bases, with 10 bases left in between. Under the authors' procedure: Estimates of nucleated cell counts were drawn from the amplification of reference gene primers. Profiled with immunoSEQ multiplex PCR; TCRdb holds only in-frame clones, not every one. V and J calls and clone size are those listed in that table; D and trimming were worked out from the DNA. This sample yields approximately 200,000 clones, of which approximately 84% are seen a single time; 3.2% belongs to the top ten.

The sequence was collected from a young woman who had recovered from COVID-19. Sequenced material: PBMCs or T cells enriched from blood (not recorded which). The J gene is TRBJ1-3, the V gene TRBV9, with D hard to call. The CDR3 region has the DNA TGTGCCAGCAGCGGTCGTGGCAGCTCTGGAAACACCATATATTTT. Encoded protein: CASSGRGSSGNTIYF.